A selection of T cell receptor beta chains follows, all from one sample in a study of Ad26.COV2.S vaccination and SARS-CoV-2 variants. Profiling relied on immunoSEQ multiplex PCR, and the TCRdb table lists in-frame clones only, not all of them. The data contain approximately 500,000 clones, around nine tenths of them seen just once; the ten biggest clones take up more than 10%. This specimen consisted of peripheral blood, obtained in a trial of Ad26.COV2.S vaccine versus placebo. These receptors all come from a person between 18 and 65 years old who received the Ad26.COV2.S COVID-19 vaccine or a placebo. Each CDR3 is given with its conserved first and last residue. The order of the fields is D gene, V gene, J gene, CDR3 length, clone size, CDR3 DNA, CDR3 protein. A D gene is named only where the DNA matches it firmly. The listing skips clone size in some rows; elsewhere it reads once, few, many or a size class.

>-|TRBV14|TRBJ2-2|15|-
TGTGCCAGCAGCCAAGGCGGGACAGTTGCAGGGGAGCTGTTTTTT
CASSQGGTVAGELFF
>TRBD1|TRBV18|TRBJ1-5|17|-
TGTGCCAGCTCACCGACCGGGACAGGTCTATTAGATCAGCCCCAGCATTTT
CASSPTGTGLLDQPQHF
>TRBD2|TRBV10-1|TRBJ2-1|15|-
TGCGCCAGCAGGGCAGCGGGAGGGCCCTACAATGAGCAGTTCTTC
CASRAAGGPYNEQFF
>-|TRBV28|TRBJ1-3|15|few
TGTGCCAGCAGTGACGGTGTGGTGGGAGGAAACACCATATATTTT
CASSDGVVGGNTIYF
>TRBD1|TRBV28|TRBJ1-1|15|-
TGTGCCAGCAGTGCTCACAGGGGGAGTGGTACTGAAGCTTTCTTT
CASSAHRGSGTEAFF
>-|TRBV6-1|TRBJ1-2|10|-
TGTGCCAGCAGCAGGGAGGGCTACACCTTC
CASSREGYTF
>-|TRBV5-1|TRBJ1-2|16|-
TGCGCCAGCAGCCAAAAGGCTGGTGGGTTGGGCTATGGCTACACCTTC
CASSQKAGGLGYGYTF
>TRBD2|TRBV9|TRBJ2-7|15|-
TGTGCCAGCAGCCCTCAGGGACTAGCTATTCACGAGCAGTACTTC
CASSPQGLAIHEQYF
>-|TRBV7-9|TRBJ1-1|15|-
TGTGCCAGCCTATCACAGGAACACCTGAACACTGAAGCTTTCTTT
CASLSQEHLNTEAFF
>TRBD1|TRBV5-1|TRBJ2-7|12|-
TGCGCCAGCAGTCGGACAGGGGACGAGCAGTACTTC
CASSRTGDEQYF
>-|TRBV7-9|TRBJ1-1|14|-
TGTGCCAGCAGCTTAGCCGGCTATTTATCGCCGGCTTTCTTT
CASSLAGYLSPAFF
>-|TRBV15|TRBJ2-5|13|-
TGTGCCACCAGCAGCGGTCCCAGAGAGACCCAGTACTTC
CATSSGPRETQYF
>-|TRBV7-9|TRBJ1-4|13|-
TGTGCCAGCAGCTTATCGGTGAATGAAAAACTGTTTTTT
CASSLSVNEKLFF
>-|TRBV28|TRBJ1-2|15|-
TGTGCCAGCAGCCCCCGTGGCAGGGCTAACTATGGCTACACCTTC
CASSPRGRANYGYTF
>-|TRBV11-1|TRBJ2-1|13|-
TGTGCCAGCAGCTTAGGGCTAGGGGGTGAGCAGTTCTTC
CASSLGLGGEQFF
>TRBD1|TRBV11-1|TRBJ2-3|16|-
TGTGCCAGCAGCTTACAAGCCAGGGGGCGGACAGATACGCAGTATTTT
CASSLQARGRTDTQYF
>-|TRBV5-6|TRBJ1-2|14|few
TGTGCCAGCAGCTATGCCGGGACTCTCTATGGCTACACCTTC
CASSYAGTLYGYTF
>TRBD2|TRBV6-2/TRBV6-3|TRBJ2-1|17|-
TGTGCCAGCAGTTACCCATCAGGACTGAGCGGGAGGTACGAGCAGTTCTTC
CASSYPSGLSGRYEQFF
>-|TRBV24-1|TRBJ2-3|14|once
TGTGCCACCGGCGGGCCCCTCCCCACAGATACGCAGTATTTT
CATGGPLPTDTQYF
>TRBD2|TRBV28|TRBJ2-3|18|-
TGTGCCAGCAGTTTATTGACCGGGACTAGCTTTGGCACAGATACGCAGTATTTT
CASSLLTGTSFGTDTQYF
>TRBD1|TRBV6-2/TRBV6-3|TRBJ1-5|13|-
TGTGCCAGCAGCCCCACAGGGGTTCAGCCCCAGCATTTT
CASSPTGVQPQHF
>-|TRBV5-4|TRBJ1-1|13|-
TGTGCCAGCCGGGAGCAACAGAACACTGAAGCTTTCTTT
CASREQQNTEAFF
>-|TRBV28|TRBJ2-4|14|-
TGTGCCAGCAGTTTAGGGACACCGGGGAACATTCAGTACTTC
CASSLGTPGNIQYF
>TRBD2|TRBV4-3|TRBJ2-1|14|-
TGCGCCAGCAGCCGGGACTACGCCTACAATGAGCAGTTCTTC
CASSRDYAYNEQFF
>-|TRBV10-2|TRBJ2-1|15|few
TGCGCCAGCAAGGGGCGGCCAAGCTCCTACAATGAGCAGTTCTTC
CASKGRPSSYNEQFF
>-|TRBV5-6|TRBJ1-3|15|-
TGTGCCAGCACCCGGCGCGGTTTTGGCGGAAACACCATATATTTT
CASTRRGFGGNTIYF
>-|TRBV28|TRBJ1-6|16|-
TGTGCCAGCAGAAATCACAGGAGCTCCTATAATTCACCCCTCCACTTT
CASRNHRSSYNSPLHF
>TRBD2|TRBV2|TRBJ2-1|11|-
TGTGCCAGCAAACTAGCGGCAATAAGGCTCTTC
CASKLAAIRLF
>TRBD1|TRBV24-1|TRBJ1-2|14|-
TGTGCCACCAGCCCCGGGACAGGCCCCTATGGCTACACCTTC
CATSPGTGPYGYTF
>-|TRBV5-6|TRBJ2-7|15|-
TGTGCCAGCAGCTTGTTGAGATCGGACAACTACGAGCAGTACTTC
CASSLLRSDNYEQYF
>TRBD1|TRBV7-2|TRBJ1-4|15|-
TGTGCCAGCAGCTCCCAGGGGGCGGAAGGTGAAAAACTGTTTTTT
CASSSQGAEGEKLFF
>-|TRBV30|TRBJ1-3|15|-
TGTGCCTGGAGTTTAAACAGGTACTCTGGAAACACCATATATTTT
CAWSLNRYSGNTIYF
>TRBD2|TRBV2|TRBJ2-3|14|-
TGTGCCAGCAGTGGGCTAGCGGGCACAGATACGCAGTATTTT
CASSGLAGTDTQYF
>TRBD2|TRBV27|TRBJ2-2|20|-
TGTGCCAGCAGTTGGAGGACTTGGGCTAGCGGGAGGGCCCTCACCGGGGAGCTGTTTTTT
CASSWRTWASGRALTGELFF
>-|TRBV4-1|TRBJ2-1|15|-
TGCGCCAGCAGCCAAGTTGGAACCAGTCGGGATGAGCAGTTCTTC
CASSQVGTSRDEQFF
>-|TRBV4-2|TRBJ2-5|11|-
TGTGCCAGCAGCCTGCACGGGACCCAGTACTTC
CASSLHGTQYF
>-|TRBV29-1|TRBJ2-5|13|-
TGCAGCGTTGCTTTGGTAAACCAAGAGACCCAGTACTTC
CSVALVNQETQYF
>TRBD1|TRBV4-2|TRBJ1-2|18|-
TGTGCCAGCAGCCAAGAATCGGCACGGGACAGGGGATGGTATGGCTACACCTTC
CASSQESARDRGWYGYTF
>TRBD1|TRBV28|TRBJ1-1|15|once
TGTGCCAGCAGTTTTAGCGGGGACAGGGGGGCTGAAGCTTTCTTT
CASSFSGDRGAEAFF
>-|TRBV23-1|TRBJ2-7|13|once
TGCGCCAGCCGGACAGCGTCAGCCTACGAGCAGTACTTC
CASRTASAYEQYF
>-|TRBV6-6|TRBJ2-7|15|once
TGTGCCAGCAGTTATGCTTCGCCGGCAACCTACGAGCAGTACTTC
CASSYASPATYEQYF
>TRBD1|TRBV27|TRBJ1-5|14|once
TGTGCCAGCAGTTCCCGGACAGGGGTCCAGCCCCAGCATTTT
CASSSRTGVQPQHF
>TRBD2|TRBV3-1/TRBV3-2|TRBJ2-3|18|-
TGTGCCAGCAGCCAAGGACTAGCGGGAGGGCCCAAAACAGATACGCAGTATTTT
CASSQGLAGGPKTDTQYF
>-|TRBV3-1/TRBV3-2|TRBJ2-5|11|-
TGTGCCAGCAGCCAAGAAGAGACCCAGTACTTC
CASSQEETQYF